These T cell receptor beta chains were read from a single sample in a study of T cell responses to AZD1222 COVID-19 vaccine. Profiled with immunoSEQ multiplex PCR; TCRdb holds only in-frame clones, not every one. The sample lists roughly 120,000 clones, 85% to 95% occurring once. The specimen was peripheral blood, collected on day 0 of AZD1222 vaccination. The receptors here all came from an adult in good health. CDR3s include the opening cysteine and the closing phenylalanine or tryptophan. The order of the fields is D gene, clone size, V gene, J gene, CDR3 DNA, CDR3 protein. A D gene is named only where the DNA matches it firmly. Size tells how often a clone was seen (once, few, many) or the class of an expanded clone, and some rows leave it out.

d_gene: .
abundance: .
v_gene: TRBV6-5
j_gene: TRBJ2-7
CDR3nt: TGTGCCAGCGGCCGATGGACAGACTCCTACGAGCAGTACTTC
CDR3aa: CASGRWTDSYEQYF

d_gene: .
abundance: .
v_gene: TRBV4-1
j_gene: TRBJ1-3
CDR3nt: TGCGCCAGCAGCCAAGATTGGCAGGGACTTGGGGGCATATATTTT
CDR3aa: CASSQDWQGLGGIYF

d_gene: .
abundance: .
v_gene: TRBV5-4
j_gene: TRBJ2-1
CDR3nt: TGTGCCAGCAGCTTGGGAAGTTGGACAGTTTACAATGAGCAGTTCTTC
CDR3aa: CASSLGSWTVYNEQFF

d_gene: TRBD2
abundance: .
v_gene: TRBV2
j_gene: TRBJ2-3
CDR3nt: TGTGCCAGCAGCCGCAGACTAGCGGGGGGTAGCACAGATACGCAGTATTTT
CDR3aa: CASSRRLAGGSTDTQYF

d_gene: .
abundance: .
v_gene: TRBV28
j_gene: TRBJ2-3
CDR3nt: TGTGCCAGCAGTTTATTTGGCACGGGGACAGATACGCAGTATTTT
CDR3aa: CASSLFGTGTDTQYF

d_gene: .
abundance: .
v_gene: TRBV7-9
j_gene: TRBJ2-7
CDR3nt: TGTGCCAGCAGTCCCCCCTCTCGAGAGCAGTACTTC
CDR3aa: CASSPPSREQYF

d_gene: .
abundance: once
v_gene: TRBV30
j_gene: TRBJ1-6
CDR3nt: TGTGCCTGGGCCGAGGGCTGGAATTCACCCCTCCACTTT
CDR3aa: CAWAEGWNSPLHF

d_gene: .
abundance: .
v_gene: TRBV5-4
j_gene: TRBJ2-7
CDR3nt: TGTGCCAGCAGCTTGTTTGCAGGGAAGAGGGACGAGCAGTACTTC
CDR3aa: CASSLFAGKRDEQYF

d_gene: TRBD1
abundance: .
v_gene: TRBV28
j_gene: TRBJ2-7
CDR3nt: TGTGCCAGCAACCCTTCGGGACAGGGGGCTTACGAGCAGTACTTC
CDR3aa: CASNPSGQGAYEQYF

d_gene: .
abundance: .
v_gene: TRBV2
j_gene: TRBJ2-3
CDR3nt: TGTGCCAGCGGCAAGTGGGGGGCGGGCACAGATACGCAGTATTTT
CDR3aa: CASGKWGAGTDTQYF

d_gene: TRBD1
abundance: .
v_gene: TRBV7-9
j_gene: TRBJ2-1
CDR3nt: TGTGCCAGCAGCTTAGCTTTCGACAGGGCCATGAACAATGAGCAGTTCTTC
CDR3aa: CASSLAFDRAMNNEQFF